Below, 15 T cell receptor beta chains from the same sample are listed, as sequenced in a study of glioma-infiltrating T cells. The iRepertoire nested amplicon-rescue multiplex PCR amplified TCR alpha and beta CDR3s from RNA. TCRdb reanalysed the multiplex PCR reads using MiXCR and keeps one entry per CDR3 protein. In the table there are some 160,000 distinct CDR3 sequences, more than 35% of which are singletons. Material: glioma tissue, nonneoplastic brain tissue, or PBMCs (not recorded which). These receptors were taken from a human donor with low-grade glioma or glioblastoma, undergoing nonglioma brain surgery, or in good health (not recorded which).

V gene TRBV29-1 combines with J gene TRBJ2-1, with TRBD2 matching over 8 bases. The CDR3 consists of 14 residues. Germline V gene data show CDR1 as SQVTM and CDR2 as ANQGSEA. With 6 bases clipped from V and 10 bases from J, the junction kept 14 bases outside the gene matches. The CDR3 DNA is TGCAGCGTGGGTACTAGCGGACCTTCGGGCGAGCAGTTCTTC. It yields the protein CSVGTSGPSGEQFF.

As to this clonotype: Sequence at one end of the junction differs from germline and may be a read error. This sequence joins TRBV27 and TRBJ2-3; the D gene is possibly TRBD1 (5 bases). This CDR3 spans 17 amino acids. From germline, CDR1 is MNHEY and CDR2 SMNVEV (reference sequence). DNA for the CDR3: TGTGCCATCAGTTTAGGGTTGGGGCTTCCGGGTGCAGATACGCAGTATTTT. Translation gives CAISLGLGLPGADTQYF.

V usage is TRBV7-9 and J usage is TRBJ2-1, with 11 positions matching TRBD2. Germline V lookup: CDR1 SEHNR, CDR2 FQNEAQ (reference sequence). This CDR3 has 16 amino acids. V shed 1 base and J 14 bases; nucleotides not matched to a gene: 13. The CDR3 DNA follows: TGTGCCAGCAGCTTAGGCCCTAGCGGGAGGACGGCCGAGAAGTTCTTC. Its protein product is CASSLGPSGRTAEKFF.

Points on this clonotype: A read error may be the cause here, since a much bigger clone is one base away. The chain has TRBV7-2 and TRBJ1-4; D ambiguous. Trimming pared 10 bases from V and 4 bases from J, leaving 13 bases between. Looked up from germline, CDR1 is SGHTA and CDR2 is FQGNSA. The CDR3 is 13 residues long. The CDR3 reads CATLRGDNEKLFF. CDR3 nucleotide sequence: TGTGCCACCCTGCGCGGGGATAATGAAAAACTGTTTTTT.

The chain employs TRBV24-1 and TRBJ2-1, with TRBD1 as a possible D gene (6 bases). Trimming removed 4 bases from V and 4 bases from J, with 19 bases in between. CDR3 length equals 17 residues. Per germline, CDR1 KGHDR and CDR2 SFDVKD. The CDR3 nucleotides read TGTGCCACCAGTGACCCGGACAGCTTAGCAGATTACAATGAGCAGTTCTTC. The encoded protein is CATSDPDSLADYNEQFF.

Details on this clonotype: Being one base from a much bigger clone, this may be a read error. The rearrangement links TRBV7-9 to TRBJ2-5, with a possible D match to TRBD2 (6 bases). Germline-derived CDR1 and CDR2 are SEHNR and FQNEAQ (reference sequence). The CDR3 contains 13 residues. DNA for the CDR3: TGTGCCAGCAGCTTAGAAGGGGAGGAGACCCTGTACTTC. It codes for CASSLEGEETLYF.

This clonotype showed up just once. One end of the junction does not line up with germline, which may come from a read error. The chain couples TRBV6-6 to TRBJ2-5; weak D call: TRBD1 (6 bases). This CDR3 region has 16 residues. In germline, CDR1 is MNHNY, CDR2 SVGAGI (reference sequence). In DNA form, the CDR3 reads TGTGCCAGCAGTTACGGGAGTGGAGAGGGGGAAGAGACCAAGTACTTC. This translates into CASSYGSGEGEETKYF.

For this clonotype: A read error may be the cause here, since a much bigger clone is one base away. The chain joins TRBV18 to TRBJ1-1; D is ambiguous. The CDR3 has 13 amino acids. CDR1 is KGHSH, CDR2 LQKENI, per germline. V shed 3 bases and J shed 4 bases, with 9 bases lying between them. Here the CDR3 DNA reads TGTGCCAGCTCACCCCTGGCGTCCACTGAAGCTTTCTTT. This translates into CASSPLASTEAFF.

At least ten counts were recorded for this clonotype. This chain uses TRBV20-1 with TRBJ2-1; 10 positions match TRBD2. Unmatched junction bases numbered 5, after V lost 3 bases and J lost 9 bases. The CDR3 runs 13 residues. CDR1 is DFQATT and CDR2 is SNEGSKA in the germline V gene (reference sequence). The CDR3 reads CSASLAGEVEQFF. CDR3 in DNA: TGCAGTGCTAGCCTAGCGGGAGAGGTTGAGCAGTTCTTC.

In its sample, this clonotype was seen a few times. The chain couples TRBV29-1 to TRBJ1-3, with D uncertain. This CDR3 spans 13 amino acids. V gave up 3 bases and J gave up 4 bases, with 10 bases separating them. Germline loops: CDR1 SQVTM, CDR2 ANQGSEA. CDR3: CSVEGGIGNTIYF. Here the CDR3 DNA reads TGCAGCGTTGAGGGAGGGATCGGAAACACCATATATTTT.

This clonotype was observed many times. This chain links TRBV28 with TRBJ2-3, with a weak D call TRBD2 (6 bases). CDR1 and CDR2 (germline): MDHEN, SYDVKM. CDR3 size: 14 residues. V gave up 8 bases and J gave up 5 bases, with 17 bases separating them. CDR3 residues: CASSEWRAEDTQYF. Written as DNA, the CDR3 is TGTGCCAGCTCGGAATGGAGGGCCGAAGATACGCAGTATTTT. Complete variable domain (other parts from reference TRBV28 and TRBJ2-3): DVKVTQSSRYLVKRTGEKVFLECVQDMDHENMFWYRQDPGLGLRLIYFSYDVKMKEKGDIPEGYSVSREKKERFSLILESASTNQTSMYLCASSEWRAEDTQYFGPGTRLTVL.

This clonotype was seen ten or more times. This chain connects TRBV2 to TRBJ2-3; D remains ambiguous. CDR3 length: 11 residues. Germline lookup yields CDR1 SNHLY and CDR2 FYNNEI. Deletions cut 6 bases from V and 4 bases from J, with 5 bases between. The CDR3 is CASSHPDTQYF. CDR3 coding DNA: TGTGCCAGCAGCCATCCAGATACGCAGTATTTT.

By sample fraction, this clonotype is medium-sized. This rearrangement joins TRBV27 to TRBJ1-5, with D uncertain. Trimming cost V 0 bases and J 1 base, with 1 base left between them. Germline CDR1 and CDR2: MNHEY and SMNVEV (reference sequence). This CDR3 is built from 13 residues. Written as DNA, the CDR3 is TGTGCCAGCAGTTTATCAAGCAATCAGCCCCAGCATTTT. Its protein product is CASSLSSNQPQHF.

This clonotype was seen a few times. The CDR3 DNA reads TGTGCCAGCAAGAAGCAGGGGGCCCAATACGAGCAGTTCTTC. Translation gives CASKKQGAQYEQFF. The rearrangement joins TRBV27 to TRBJ2-1; TRBD1 matches 8 bases. This CDR3 comprises 14 residues. Germline V lookup: CDR1 MNHEY, CDR2 SMNVEV (reference sequence). V was clipped by 7 bases and J by 10 bases; unmatched bases: 12.

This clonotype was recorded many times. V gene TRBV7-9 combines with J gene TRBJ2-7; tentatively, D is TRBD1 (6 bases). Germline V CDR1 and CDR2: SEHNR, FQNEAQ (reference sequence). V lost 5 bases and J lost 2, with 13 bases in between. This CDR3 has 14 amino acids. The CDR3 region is CASSTDREPYEQYF. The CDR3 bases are TGTGCCAGCAGCACGGACAGAGAACCCTACGAGCAGTACTTC.